One and the same sample provided the 4 T cell receptor beta chains below, sequenced in a study of blood T cell repertoires in COVID-19. Repertoires were generated with immunoSEQ multiplex PCR, while TCRdb's copy carries only in-frame clones and drops some. The repertoire has 110,000 or so clones, roughly nine tenths of them found once; the top ten carry 7.9%. The sequenced sample consisted of peripheral blood. All receptors come from a man in his 70s who had recovered from COVID-19.

This sequence joins TRBV5-6 and TRBJ1-5, with D maybe TRBD1 (5 bases). V shed 4 bases and J shed 1 base, with 21 bases lying between them. This CDR3 comprises 18 residues. Per the germline V gene, CDR1 is SGHDT and CDR2 is YYEEEE. CDR3 residues: CASSHGGRTHASNQPQHF. In nucleotides, the CDR3 is TGTGCCAGCAGCCACGGGGGTCGGACTCATGCCAGCAATCAGCCCCAGCATTTT.

The count of this clone is one. CDR3 sequence reads: CASSLALDRDIGGYTF. CDR3 DNA sequence: TGCGCCAGCAGCCTAGCCCTAGACAGGGATATAGGTGGCTACACCTTC. The genes are TRBV5-1 and TRBJ1-2; 7 bases are shared with TRBD1. Germline loops: CDR1 SGHRS, CDR2 YFSETQ. This CDR3 is built from 16 residues. V shed 4 bases and J 7 bases; nucleotides not matched to a gene: 16.

J is TRBJ1-5 and V is TRBV5-1; 7 positions agree with TRBD1. Germline CDR1 is SGHRS and CDR2 is YFSETQ. The CDR3 spans 15 residues. V trimming: 4 bases; J trimming: 5 bases; junction bases outside the gene matches: 9. CDR3: CASSPDTQGDQPQHF. In DNA, the CDR3 is TGCGCCAGCAGCCCGGACACGCAGGGGGATCAGCCCCAGCATTTT.

The rearrangement links TRBV28 to TRBJ2-3, with no clear D. The CDR3 has 12 amino acids. The V and J ends lost 7 bases and 3 bases respectively, with 8 bases between them. CDR1 and CDR2 (germline): MDHEN, SYDVKM. The CDR3 bases are TGTGCCAGCAATCCGAGAACAGATACGCAGTATTTT. Translating it yields CASNPRTDTQYF.